These 19 T cell receptor gamma chains originate from one sample sequenced in a study of gamma-delta T cells after stem cell transplantation (dated by TCRdb to the mid-2010s). Library creation used RT-PCR. The sequencing machine was an Illumina MiSeq. TCRdb recomputed clones from the public reads with CATT; identical DNA rows were then combined. The sample's own table lists about a hundred gamma-chain clones. Sequenced material: gamma-delta T cells. Receptors originate from a human donor. It is not recorded whose cells these are; they may come from a transplant donor.

This clone is hyperexpanded in the sample. The CDR3, as DNA: TGTGCCACCTGGGATGGGAAAAGTGATTGGATCAAGACGTTT. It is translated as CATWDGKSDWIKTF. This chain uses TRGV8 with TRGJP2. Germline V CDR1 and CDR2: VENAVY, YDSYNSRV. Trimming cost V 3 bases and J 5 bases; bases outside gene matches: 6. The CDR3 has 14 amino acids.

A few counts support this clone. The chain joins TRGV3 to TRGJ1 or TRGJ2. Germline assignment: CDR1 VTNTFY and CDR2 YDVSTARD (reference sequence). The CDR3 has 11 amino acids. The V gene end was trimmed by 6 bases and the J gene end by 5 bases; junction bases not matched to a gene: 4. The DNA of the CDR3 is TGTGCCACCTGGTGCGATTATAAGAAACTCTTT. Amino acids: CATWCDYKKLF.

There are a few counts of this clone. This DNA's translation and the protein TCRdb lists, from a much larger clone, do not match at residue 5, likely due to a read error; the protein shown is translated from the DNA. The rearrangement uses TRGV5 and TRGJ1 or TRGJ2. This CDR3 spans 11 amino acids. From germline, CDR1 is VINAFY and CDR2 YDVSNSKD. The CDR3 is CATWGRNKKLF. CDR3 bases: TGTGCCACCTGGGGCAGGAATAAGAAACTCTTT.

This clone has more than one count but fewer than ten. A read error is likely here: a far larger clone is one base away. The chain links TRGV2 to TRGJ1 or TRGJ2. Germline trimming cut 2 bases from V and 3 bases from J; bases unmatched to any gene: 4. Germline V gene sequence: CDR1 EGSNGY, CDR2 YDSYNSKV. The CDR3 consists of 13 residues. CDR3 in amino acids: CATWDETYYKKLF. The DNA for the CDR3 is TGTGCCACCTGGGACGAGACTTATTATAAGAAACTCTTT.

Sample share makes this clone hyperexpanded. This CDR3 is also generated by other DNA sequences in the sample. In nucleotides, the CDR3 is TGTGCCACCTGGGATAGGCGTAACCATTATAAGAAACTCTTT. Translating it yields CATWDRRNHYKKLF. The rearrangement joins TRGV8 to TRGJ1 or TRGJ2. V was clipped by 0 bases and J by 5 bases; unmatched bases: 7. Looked up from germline, CDR1 is VENAVY and CDR2 is YDSYNSRV. The CDR3 length is 14 residues.

This clone came up a few times. A single base is all that separates this from a far larger clone, so a read error is likely. The genes are TRGV9 and TRGJP. The CDR3 has 16 amino acids. Germline V gives CDR1 GITISATS, CDR2 ISYDGTV (reference sequence). CDR3 in DNA: TGTGCCTTGCGGGAGTCTCAGGAGTTGGGCAAAAAAATCAAGGTATTT. Residues: CALRESQELGKKIKVF.

By share, this clone counts as hyperexpanded (1% or more). One end of the junction does not line up with germline, which may come from a read error. The same CDR3 also results from other DNA sequences found in this sample. The chain joins TRGV3 to TRGJ1 or TRGJ2. This CDR3 contains 11 residues. The V gene's germline CDR1 is VTNTFY and CDR2 YDVSTARD (reference sequence). The CDR3 reads CATWDRPTKLF. In DNA form, the CDR3 reads TGTGCCACCTGGGACAGGCCTACGAAACTCTTC.

This clone was seen more than once but under ten times. A far larger clone is one base from this, pointing to a likely read error. The same CDR3 arises from other DNA sequences in this sample as well. The chain has TRGV2 and TRGJ1 or TRGJ2. Germline assignment: CDR1 EGSNGY and CDR2 YDSYNSKV. This CDR3 is built from 13 residues. The CDR3 DNA is TGTGCCACCTGGGACGGGACTTATTATAAGAAACTCTTC. It yields the protein CATWDGTYYKKLF.

Sample share makes this clone large. A far larger clone is one base from this, pointing to a likely read error. The rearrangement joins TRGV3 to TRGJ1 or TRGJ2. Germline CDR1 is VTNTFY and CDR2 is YDVSTARD (reference sequence). The CDR3 has 11 residues. Unmatched junction bases numbered 8, after V lost 0 bases and J lost 15 bases. In DNA, the CDR3 is TGTGCCACCTGGGACAGGCCTACGAGACTCTTT. Translated: CATWDRPTRLF.

A remark on this clone: This sequence is one base from a far larger clone and is likely a read error. Different DNA sequences within this sample yield the same CDR3. The chain employs TRGV9 and TRGJ1 or TRGJ2. CDR1 and CDR2 (germline): GITISATS, ISYDGTV (reference sequence). The length of the CDR3 is 15 residues. DNA of the CDR3: TGTGCCCTGTGGGAGGTGCAGGAGGGTTATTATAAGAAACTCTTT. Translated, it gives CALWEVQEGYYKKLF.

The sample holds a few counts of this clone. This chain joins TRGV4 and TRGJ1 or TRGJ2. The CDR3 has 12 amino acids. J gave up 7 bases and V 8 bases, and 11 bases lay outside the gene matches. Germline loops: CDR1 EGSTGY, CDR2 YDSYTSSV. The CDR3 loop is CATSHDRYKKLF. The DNA of the CDR3 is TGTGCCACCTCACACGACCGGTATAAGAAACTCTTT.

Of note for this clone: This sequence is one base from a far larger clone and is likely a read error. The chain uses TRGV8 and TRGJ1 or TRGJ2. The CDR3 is 12 amino acids. Germline V CDR1 and CDR2: VENAVY, YDSYNSRV. CDR3 protein: CAIWDRYYKKLF. In nucleotides, the CDR3 is TGTGCCATCTGGGATCGTTATTATAAGAAACTCTTT.

A remark on this clone: TCRdb's protein, taken from a much larger clone, differs from this DNA's translation at residue 6, likely owing to a read error; the protein displayed comes from the DNA. This chain joins TRGV5 and TRGJ1 or TRGJ2. This CDR3 has 11 residues. Germline V gene data show CDR1 as VINAFY and CDR2 as YDVSNSKD. The V and J ends lost 3 bases and 8 bases, in that order; junction bases with no gene match: 4. In DNA form, the CDR3 reads TGTGCCACCTGGGACGGGAATAAGAAACTCTTT. It codes for CATWDGNKKLF.

Concerning this clone itself: TCRdb has a much larger clone's protein, which differs at residue 4 from the translation of this DNA, likely because of a read error; what is shown is the protein translated from the DNA. Additional DNA sequences in this sample encode the identical CDR3. The chain joins TRGV5 to TRGJ1 or TRGJ2. CDR1 and CDR2 (germline): VINAFY, YDVSNSKD. This CDR3 is 11 amino acids long. The CDR3 protein is CATRDRNKKLF. CDR3 nucleotide sequence: TGTGCCACCCGGGACAGGAATAAGAAACTCTTT.

Comments on this clone: A much more abundant neighbour one base away suggests this may be a read error. The chain has TRGV9 and TRGJ1 or TRGJ2. Per germline, CDR1 GITISATS and CDR2 ISYDGTV (reference sequence). This CDR3 region has 15 residues. DNA for the CDR3: TGTGCCTTGCGGGAGGTGCAGGAGGGTTATTATAAGAAACTCTTT. Translated, it gives CALREVQEGYYKKLF.

This chain joins TRGV4 and TRGJ1 or TRGJ2. Germline CDR1 EGSTGY, CDR2 YDSYTSSV. The CDR3 spans 13 residues. J gave up 3 bases and V 2 bases, and 4 bases lay outside the gene matches. The CDR3 DNA reads as TGTGCCACCTGGGATGACTCTTATTATAAGAAACTCTTT. Encoded protein: CATWDDSYYKKLF.

The chain is built from TRGV9 and TRGJ1 or TRGJ2. The V gene end was trimmed by 0 bases and the J gene end by 0 bases; junction bases not matched to a gene: 8. The V gene's germline CDR1 is GITISATS and CDR2 ISYDGTV (reference sequence). The CDR3 contains 16 residues. Written as DNA, the CDR3 is TGTGCCTTGTGGGAGGTGAACCCCGGGAATTATTATAAGAAACTCTTT. This gives the protein CALWEVNPGNYYKKLF.

About this clone itself: A read error is the likely source, as a far larger clone sits one nucleotide away. The chain uses TRGV9 and TRGJP. V trimming: 3 bases; J trimming: 9 bases; junction bases outside the gene matches: 8. CDR3 length: 16 residues. Germline loops: CDR1 GITISATS, CDR2 ISYDGTV (reference sequence). The CDR3 loop reads CALWESQGLGKKIKVF. The CDR3 DNA follows: TGTGCCTTGTGGGAGTCTCAGGGGTTGGGCAAAAAAATCAAGGTATTT.

In its sample, this clone ranks as hyperexpanded. The chain is built from TRGV4 and TRGJ1 or TRGJ2. The germline V gene encodes CDR1 EGSTGY and CDR2 YDSYTSSV. V shed 4 bases and J 9 bases; nucleotides not matched to a gene: 6. The CDR3 is 11 residues long. CDR3 DNA: TGTGCCACCTGGGACAGGATTAAGAAACTCTTT. Protein sequence: CATWDRIKKLF.